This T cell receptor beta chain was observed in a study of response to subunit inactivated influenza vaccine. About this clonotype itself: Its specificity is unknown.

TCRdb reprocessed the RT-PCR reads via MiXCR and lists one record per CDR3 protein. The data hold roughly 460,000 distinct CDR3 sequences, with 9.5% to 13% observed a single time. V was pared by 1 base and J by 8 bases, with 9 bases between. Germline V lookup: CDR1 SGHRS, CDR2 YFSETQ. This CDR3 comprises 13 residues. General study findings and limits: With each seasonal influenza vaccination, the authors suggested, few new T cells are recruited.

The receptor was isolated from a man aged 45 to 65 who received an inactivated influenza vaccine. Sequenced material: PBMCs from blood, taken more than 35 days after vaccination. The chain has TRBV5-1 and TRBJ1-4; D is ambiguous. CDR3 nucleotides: TGCGCCAGCAGCTTGCACCAAGGGGAAAAACTGTTTTTT. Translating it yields CASSLHQGEKLFF.